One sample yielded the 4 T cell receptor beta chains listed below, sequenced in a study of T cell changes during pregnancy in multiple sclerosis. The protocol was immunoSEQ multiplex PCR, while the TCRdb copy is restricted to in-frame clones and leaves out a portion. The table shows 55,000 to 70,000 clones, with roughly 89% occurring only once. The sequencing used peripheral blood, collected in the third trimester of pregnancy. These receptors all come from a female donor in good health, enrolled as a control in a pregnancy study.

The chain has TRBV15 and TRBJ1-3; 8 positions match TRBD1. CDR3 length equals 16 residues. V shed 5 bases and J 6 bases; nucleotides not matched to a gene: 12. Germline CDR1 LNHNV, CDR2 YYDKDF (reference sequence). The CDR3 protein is CATSGLWAGGENTIYF. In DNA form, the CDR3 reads TGTGCCACCAGCGGCCTGTGGGCAGGGGGCGAAAACACCATATATTTT.

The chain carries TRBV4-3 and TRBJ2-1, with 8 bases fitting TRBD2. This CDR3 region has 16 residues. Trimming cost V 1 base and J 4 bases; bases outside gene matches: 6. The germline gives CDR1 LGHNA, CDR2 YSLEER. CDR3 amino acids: CASSQARGGVYNEQFF. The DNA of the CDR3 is TGCGCCAGCAGCCAAGCCCGGGGGGGCGTTTACAATGAGCAGTTCTTC.

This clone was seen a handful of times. The CDR3 bases are TGCAGCGTTGAAGATCCAGGCCGCTCTTTCTTT. Amino acid sequence: CSVEDPGRSFF. V usage is TRBV29-1 and J usage is TRBJ1-1; D uncertain. CDR1 and CDR2 (germline): SQVTM, ANQGSEA. This CDR3 is built from 11 residues. V lost 0 bases, J lost 12 bases, and 11 bases lay in between.

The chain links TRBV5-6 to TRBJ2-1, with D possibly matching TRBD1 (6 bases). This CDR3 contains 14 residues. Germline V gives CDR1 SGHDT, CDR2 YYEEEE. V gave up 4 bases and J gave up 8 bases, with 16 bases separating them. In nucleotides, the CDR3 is TGTGCCAGCAGCATACAGGGTATGTACCATGAGCAGTTCTTC. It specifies CASSIQGMYHEQFF.